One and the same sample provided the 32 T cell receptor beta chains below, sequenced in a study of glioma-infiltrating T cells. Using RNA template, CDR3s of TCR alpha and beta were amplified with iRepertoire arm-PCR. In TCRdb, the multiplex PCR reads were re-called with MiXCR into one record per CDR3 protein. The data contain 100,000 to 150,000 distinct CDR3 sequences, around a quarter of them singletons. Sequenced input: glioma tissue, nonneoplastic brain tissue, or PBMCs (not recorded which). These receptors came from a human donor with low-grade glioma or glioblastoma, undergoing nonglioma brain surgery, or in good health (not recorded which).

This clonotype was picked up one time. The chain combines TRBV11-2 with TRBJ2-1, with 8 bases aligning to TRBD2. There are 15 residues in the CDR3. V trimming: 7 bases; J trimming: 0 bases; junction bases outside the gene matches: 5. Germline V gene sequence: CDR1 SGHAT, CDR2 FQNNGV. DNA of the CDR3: TGTGCCAGCAACCTAGCGGGTAGCTCCTACAATGAGCAGTTCTTC. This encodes CASNLAGSSYNEQFF.

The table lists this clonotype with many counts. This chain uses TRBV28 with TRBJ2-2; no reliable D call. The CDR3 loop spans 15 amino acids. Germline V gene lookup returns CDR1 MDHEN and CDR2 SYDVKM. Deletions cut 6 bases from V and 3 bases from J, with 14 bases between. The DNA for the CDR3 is TGTGCCAGCAGGCACGGAAGCTTGGACACCGGGGAGCTGTTTTTT. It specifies CASRHGSLDTGELFF.

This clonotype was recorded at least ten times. The CDR3 bases are TGTGCCAGCAGTTTAGAGGTCGGGGGGCTCGATACGCAGTATTTT. It is translated as CASSLEVGGLDTQYF. The chain is built from TRBV12-3 or TRBV12-4 and TRBJ2-3; TRBD2 is a possible D gene (7 bases). Trimming shortened V by 1 base and J by 6 bases, and 14 bases separated the two germline ends. This CDR3 has 15 amino acids.

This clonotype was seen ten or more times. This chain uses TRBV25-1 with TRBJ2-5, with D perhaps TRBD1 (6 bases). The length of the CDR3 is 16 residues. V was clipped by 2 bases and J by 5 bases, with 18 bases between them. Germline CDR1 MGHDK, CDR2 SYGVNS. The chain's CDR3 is CASSELGTPGKETQYF. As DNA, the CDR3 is TGTGCCAGCAGTGAACTCGGGACACCGGGGAAGGAGACCCAGTACTTC.

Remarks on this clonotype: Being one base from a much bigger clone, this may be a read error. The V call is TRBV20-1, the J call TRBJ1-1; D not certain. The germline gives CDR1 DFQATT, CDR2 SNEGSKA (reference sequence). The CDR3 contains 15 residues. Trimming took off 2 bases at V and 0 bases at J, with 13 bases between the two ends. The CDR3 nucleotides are TGCAGTGCTAGATCCTCTTCGGCCCTGAACACTGAAGCTTTCTTT. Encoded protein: CSARSSSALNTEAFF.

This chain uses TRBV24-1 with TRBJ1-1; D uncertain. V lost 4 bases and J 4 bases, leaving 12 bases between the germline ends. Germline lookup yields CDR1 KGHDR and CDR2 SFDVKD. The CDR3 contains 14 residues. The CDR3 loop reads CATSDSRYGTEAFF. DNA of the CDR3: TGTGCCACCAGTGACTCGCGGTATGGCACTGAAGCTTTCTTT.

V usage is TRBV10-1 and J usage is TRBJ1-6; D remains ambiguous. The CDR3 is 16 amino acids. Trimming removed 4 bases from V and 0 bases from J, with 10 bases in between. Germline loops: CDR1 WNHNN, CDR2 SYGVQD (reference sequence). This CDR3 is CASSVQTSSYNSPLHF. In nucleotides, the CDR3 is TGCGCCAGCAGTGTACAGACAAGCTCCTATAATTCACCCCTCCACTTT.

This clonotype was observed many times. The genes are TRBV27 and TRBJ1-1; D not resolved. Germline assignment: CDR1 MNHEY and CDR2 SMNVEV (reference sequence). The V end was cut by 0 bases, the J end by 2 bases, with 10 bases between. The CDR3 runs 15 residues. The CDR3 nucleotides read TGTGCCAGCAGTTTATCCCCACCAGGAAACACTGAAGCTTTCTTT. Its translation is CASSLSPPGNTEAFF.

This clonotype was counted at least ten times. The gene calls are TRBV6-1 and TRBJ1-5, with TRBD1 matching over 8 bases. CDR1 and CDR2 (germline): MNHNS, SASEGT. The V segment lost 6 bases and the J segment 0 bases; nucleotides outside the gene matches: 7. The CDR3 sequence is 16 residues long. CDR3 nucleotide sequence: TGTGCCAGCAGGACCGGGACAGGCAGTAGCAATCAGCCCCAGCATTTT. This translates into CASRTGTGSSNQPQHF.

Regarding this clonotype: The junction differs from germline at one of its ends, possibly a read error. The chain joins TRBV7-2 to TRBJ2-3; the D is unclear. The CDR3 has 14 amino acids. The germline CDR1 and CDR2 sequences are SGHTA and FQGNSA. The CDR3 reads CASSLAVGTDTKYF. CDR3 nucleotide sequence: TGTGCCAGCAGCTTAGCGGTGGGAACAGATACGAAGTATTTT.

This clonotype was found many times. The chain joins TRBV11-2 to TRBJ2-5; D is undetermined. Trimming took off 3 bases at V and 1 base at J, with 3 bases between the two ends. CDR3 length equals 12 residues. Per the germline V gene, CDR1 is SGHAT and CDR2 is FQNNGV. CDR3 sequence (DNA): TGTGCCAGCAGCTTGGCCCAAGAGACCCAGTACTTC. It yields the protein CASSLAQETQYF. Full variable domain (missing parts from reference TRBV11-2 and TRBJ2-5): EAGVAQSPRYKIIEKRQSVAFWCNPISGHATLYWYQQILGQGPKLLIQFQNNGVVDDSQLPKDRFSAERLKGVDSTLKIQPAKLEDSAVYLCASSLAQETQYFGPGTRLLVL.

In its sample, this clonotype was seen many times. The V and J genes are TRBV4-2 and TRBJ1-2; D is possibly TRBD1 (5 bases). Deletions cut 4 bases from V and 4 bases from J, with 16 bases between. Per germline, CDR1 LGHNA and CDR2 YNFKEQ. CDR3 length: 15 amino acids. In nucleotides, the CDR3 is TGTGCCAGCAGCCGGGATTGGGACTCGCCCTATGGCTACACCTTC. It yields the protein CASSRDWDSPYGYTF.

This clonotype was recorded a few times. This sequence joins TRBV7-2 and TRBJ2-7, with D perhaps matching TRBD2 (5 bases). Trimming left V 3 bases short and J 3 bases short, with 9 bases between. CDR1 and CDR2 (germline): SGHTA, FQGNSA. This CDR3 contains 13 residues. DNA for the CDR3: TGTGCCAGCAGCTTTGCGGGCCACTACGAGCAGTACGTC. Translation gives CASSFAGHYEQYV.

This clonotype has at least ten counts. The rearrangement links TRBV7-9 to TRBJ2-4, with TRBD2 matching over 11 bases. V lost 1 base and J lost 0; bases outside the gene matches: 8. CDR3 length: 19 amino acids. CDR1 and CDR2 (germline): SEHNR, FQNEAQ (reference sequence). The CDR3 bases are TGTGCCAGCAGCTTAGGGCTAGCGGGGGGCCGAGTAGCCAAAAACATTCAGTACTTC. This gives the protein CASSLGLAGGRVAKNIQYF.

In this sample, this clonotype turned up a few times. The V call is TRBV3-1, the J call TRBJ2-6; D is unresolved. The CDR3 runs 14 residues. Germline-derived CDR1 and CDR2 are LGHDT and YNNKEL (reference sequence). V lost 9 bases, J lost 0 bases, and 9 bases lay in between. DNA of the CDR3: TGTGCCAGTTCGACGAGCTCTGGGGCCAACGTCCTGACTTTC. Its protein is CASSTSSGANVLTF.

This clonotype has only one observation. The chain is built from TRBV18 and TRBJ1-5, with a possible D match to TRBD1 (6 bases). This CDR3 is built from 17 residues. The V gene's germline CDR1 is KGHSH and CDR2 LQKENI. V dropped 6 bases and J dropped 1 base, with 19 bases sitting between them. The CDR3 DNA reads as TGTGCCAGCTCCACAGGGAGAGGTGGTTACAGCAATCAGCCCCAGCATTTT. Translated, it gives CASSTGRGGYSNQPQHF.

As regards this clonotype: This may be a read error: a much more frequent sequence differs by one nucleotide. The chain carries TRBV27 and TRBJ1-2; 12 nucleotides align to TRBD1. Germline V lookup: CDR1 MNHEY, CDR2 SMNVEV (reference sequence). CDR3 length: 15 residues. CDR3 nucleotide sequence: TGTGCCAGCAGTGCGGGGACAGGGGGCAACTATGGCTACATCTTC. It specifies CASSAGTGGNYGYIF.

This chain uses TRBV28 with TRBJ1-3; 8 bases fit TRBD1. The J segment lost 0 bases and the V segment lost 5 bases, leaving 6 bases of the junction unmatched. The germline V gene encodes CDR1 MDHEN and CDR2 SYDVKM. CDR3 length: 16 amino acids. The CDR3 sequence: CASSLGQGVSGNTIYF. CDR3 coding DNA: TGTGCCAGCAGTCTCGGACAGGGAGTCTCTGGAAACACCATATATTTT.

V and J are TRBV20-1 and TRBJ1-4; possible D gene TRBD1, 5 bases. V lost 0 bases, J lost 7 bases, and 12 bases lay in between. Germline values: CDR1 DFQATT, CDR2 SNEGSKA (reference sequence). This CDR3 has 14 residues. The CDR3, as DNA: TGCAGTGCTAGAGATCAGGGTGGGAGTGAAAAACTGTTTTTT. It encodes CSARDQGGSEKLFF.

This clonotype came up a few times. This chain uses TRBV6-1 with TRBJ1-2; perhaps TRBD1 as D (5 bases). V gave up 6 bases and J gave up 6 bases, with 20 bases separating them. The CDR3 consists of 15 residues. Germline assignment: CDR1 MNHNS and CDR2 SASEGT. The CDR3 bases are TGTGCCAGCAGCCCTCAGGGTTCGGTAATGGATGGCTACACCTTC. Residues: CASSPQGSVMDGYTF.

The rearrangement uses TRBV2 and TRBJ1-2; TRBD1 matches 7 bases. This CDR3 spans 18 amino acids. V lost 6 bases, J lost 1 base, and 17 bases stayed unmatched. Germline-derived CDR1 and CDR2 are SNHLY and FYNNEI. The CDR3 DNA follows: TGTGCCAGCAGCCCATACCCGGGACAGAGAAGCCTTAACTATGGCTACACCTTC. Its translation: CASSPYPGQRSLNYGYTF.

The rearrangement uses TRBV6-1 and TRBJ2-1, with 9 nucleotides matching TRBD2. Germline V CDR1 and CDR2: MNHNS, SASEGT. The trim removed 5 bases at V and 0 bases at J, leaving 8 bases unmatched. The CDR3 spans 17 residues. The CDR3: CASSSQRGAPSYNEQFF. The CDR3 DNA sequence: TGTGCCAGCAGTTCACAGCGGGGGGCCCCCTCCTACAATGAGCAGTTCTTC.

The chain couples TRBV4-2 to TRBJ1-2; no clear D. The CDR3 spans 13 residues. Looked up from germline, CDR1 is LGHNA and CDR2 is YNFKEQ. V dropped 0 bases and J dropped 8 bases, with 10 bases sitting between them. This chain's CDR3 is CASSQDGGSGYTF. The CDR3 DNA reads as TGTGCCAGCAGCCAAGATGGAGGGTCGGGCTACACCTTC.

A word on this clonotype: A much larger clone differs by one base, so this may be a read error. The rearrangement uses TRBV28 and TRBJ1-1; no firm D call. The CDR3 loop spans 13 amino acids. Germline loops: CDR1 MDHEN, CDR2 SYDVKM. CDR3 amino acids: CASSSGEGTEALF. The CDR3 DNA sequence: TGTGCCAGCAGTTCAGGAGAAGGCACTGAAGCTCTCTTT.

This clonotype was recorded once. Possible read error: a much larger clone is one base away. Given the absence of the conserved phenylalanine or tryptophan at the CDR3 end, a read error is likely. Here the CDR3 DNA reads TGTGCCACCAGCAGGCTCACAGGGTTGGCAGAGACCCAGTACTCC. Amino acids: CATSRLTGLAETQYS. V is TRBV15 and J is TRBJ2-5, with D maybe TRBD1 (6 bases). Trimming pared 3 bases from V and 4 bases from J, leaving 15 bases between. The CDR3 covers 15 residues. Germline CDR1 LNHNV, CDR2 YYDKDF (reference sequence).

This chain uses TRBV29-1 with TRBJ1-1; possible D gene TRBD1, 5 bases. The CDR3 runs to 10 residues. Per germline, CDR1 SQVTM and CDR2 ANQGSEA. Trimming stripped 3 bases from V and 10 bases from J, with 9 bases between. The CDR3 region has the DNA TGCAGCGTTGAGACGGGGGGAGCTTTCTTT. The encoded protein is CSVETGGAFF.

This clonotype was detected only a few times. The CDR3 DNA reads TGTGCCACCAGTGATACAGATACGCAGTATTTT. Its protein product is CATSDTDTQYF. The chain links TRBV24-1 to TRBJ2-3; D gene unclear. From germline, CDR1 is KGHDR and CDR2 SFDVKD. With 3 bases removed from V and 3 bases from J, the gap between germline ends came to 0 bases. The CDR3 spans 11 residues.

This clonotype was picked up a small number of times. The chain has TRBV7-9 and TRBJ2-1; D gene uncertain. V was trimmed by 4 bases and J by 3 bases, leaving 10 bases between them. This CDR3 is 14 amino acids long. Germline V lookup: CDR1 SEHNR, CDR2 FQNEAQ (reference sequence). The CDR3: CASSSLPLYNEQFF. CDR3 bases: TGTGCCAGCAGCTCCCTTCCACTCTACAATGAGCAGTTCTTC.

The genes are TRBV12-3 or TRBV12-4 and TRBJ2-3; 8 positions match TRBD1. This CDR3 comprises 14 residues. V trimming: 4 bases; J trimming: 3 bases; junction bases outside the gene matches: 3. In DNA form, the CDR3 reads TGTGCCAGCAGTTCCAACAGGGGGACAGATACGCAGTATTTT. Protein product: CASSSNRGTDTQYF.

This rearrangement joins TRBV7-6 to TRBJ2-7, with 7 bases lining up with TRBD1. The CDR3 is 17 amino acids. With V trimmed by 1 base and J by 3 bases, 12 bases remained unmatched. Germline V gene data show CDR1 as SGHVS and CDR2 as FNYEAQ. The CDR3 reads CASSLVFRTGPLYEQYV. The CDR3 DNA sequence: TGTGCCAGCAGCTTAGTTTTCAGGACAGGACCACTCTACGAGCAGTACGTC.

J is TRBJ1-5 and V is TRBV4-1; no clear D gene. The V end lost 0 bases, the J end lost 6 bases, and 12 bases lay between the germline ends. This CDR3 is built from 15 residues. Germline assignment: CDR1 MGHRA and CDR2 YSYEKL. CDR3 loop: CASSQDPSAGQPQHF. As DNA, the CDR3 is TGCGCCAGCAGCCAAGATCCGTCAGCGGGTCAGCCCCAGCATTTT.

The CDR3 sequence: CASSRRDQPQHF. In nucleotides, the CDR3 is TGTGCCAGCAGTCGACGGGATCAGCCCCAGCATTTT. The chain joins TRBV12-3 or TRBV12-4 to TRBJ1-5; D unresolved. CDR3 length equals 12 residues. The V end lost 5 bases, the J end lost 5 bases, and 7 bases lay between the germline ends.